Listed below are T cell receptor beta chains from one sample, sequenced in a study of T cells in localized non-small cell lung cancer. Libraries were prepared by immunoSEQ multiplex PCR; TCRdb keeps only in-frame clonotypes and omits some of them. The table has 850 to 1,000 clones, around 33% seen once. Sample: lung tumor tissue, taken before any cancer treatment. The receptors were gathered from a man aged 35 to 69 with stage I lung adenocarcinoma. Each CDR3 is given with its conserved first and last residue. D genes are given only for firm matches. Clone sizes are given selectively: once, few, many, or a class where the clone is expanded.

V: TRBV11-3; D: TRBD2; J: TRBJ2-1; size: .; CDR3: CASSLLVGGLAANEQFF; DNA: TGTGCCAGCAGCTTGTTAGTAGGCGGACTAGCTGCCAATGAGCAGTTCTTC
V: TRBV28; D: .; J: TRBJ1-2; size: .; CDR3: CASSTNNYGYTF; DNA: TGTGCCAGCAGTACTAACAACTATGGCTACACCTTC
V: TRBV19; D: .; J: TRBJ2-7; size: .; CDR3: CASSISTTSYEQYF; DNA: TGTGCCAGTAGTATATCCACAACAAGCTACGAGCAGTACTTC
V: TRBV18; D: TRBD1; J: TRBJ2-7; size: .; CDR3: CASSRTGSGQYF; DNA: TGTGCCAGCTCACGGACAGGGTCAGGCCAGTACTTC
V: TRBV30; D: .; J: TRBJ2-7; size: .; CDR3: CAWKAPGSINEQYF; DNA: TGTGCCTGGAAGGCCCCGGGGAGTATCAACGAGCAGTACTTC
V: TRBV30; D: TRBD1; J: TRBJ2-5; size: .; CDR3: CAWNPGQGGQETQYF; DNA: TGTGCCTGGAACCCGGGACAGGGGGGGCAAGAGACCCAGTACTTC
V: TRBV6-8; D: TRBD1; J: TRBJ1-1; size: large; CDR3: CAIRDRENTEAFF; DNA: TGTGCCATCAGGGACAGGGAGAACACTGAAGCTTTCTTT
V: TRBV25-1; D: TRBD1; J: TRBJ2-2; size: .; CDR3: CASREQGTGELFF; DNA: TGTGCCAGCAGAGAACAGGGGACCGGGGAGCTGTTTTTT
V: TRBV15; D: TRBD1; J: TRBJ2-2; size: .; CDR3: CATSRGQQGAVTGELFF; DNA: TGTGCCACCAGCAGAGGTCAACAGGGGGCGGTAACCGGGGAGCTGTTTTTT
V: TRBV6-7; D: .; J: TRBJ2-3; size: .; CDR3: CASSGGRGPAFTDTQYF; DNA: TGTGCCAGCAGTGGGGGACGGGGGCCGGCTTTCACAGATACGCAGTATTTT
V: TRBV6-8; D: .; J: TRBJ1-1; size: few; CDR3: CASSSDLNTEAFF; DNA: TGTGCCAGCAGTTCCGATTTGAACACTGAAGCTTTCTTT
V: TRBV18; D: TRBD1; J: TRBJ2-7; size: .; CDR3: CASSAGSGQGAHEQYF; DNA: TGTGCCAGCTCAGCCGGATCTGGACAGGGGGCTCACGAGCAGTACTTC
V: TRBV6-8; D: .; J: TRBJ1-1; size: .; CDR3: CASSFTRGTEAFF; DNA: TGTGCCAGCAGTTTCACGAGGGGGACTGAAGCTTTCTTT
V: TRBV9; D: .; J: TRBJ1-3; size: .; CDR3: CASSVEDRDTIYF; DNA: TGTGCCAGCAGCGTGGAAGACCGGGACACCATATATTTT
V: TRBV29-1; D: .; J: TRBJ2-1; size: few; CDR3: CSGSGSYNEQFF; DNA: TGCAGCGGTAGCGGCTCCTACAATGAGCAGTTCTTC
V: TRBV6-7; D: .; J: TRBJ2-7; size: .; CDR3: CASRGDAGEQYF; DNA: TGTGCCAGCAGAGGGGATGCTGGCGAGCAGTACTTC
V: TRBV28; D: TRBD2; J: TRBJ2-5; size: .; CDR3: CASSQGRGGPETQYF; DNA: TGTGCCAGCAGCCAGGGGCGGGGGGGCCCAGAGACCCAGTACTTC
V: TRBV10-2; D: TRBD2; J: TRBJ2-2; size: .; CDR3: CASSETGTSGSTGELFF; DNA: TGCGCCAGCAGTGAGACTGGTACTAGCGGAAGCACCGGGGAGCTGTTTTTT
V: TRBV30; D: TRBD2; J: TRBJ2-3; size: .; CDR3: CAGTSGGADTQYF; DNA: TGTGCCGGGACTAGCGGGGGGGCAGATACGCAGTATTTT
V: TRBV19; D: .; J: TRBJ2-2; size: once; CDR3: CASSIVNSNTGELFF; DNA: TGTGCCAGTAGTATAGTAAACAGTAACACCGGGGAGCTGTTTTTT
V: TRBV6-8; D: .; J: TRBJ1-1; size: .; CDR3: CASSYDGTTEAFF; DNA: TGTGCCAGCAGTTACGACGGTACAACGGAAGCTTTCTTT
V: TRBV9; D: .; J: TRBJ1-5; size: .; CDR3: CASSVDTGVQPQHF; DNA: TGTGCCAGCAGCGTTGACACGGGCGTGCAGCCCCAGCATTTT
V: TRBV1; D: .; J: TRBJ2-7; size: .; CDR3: CASSQDRGHYEQYF; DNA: TGCGCCAGCAGCCAAGATCGTGGACACTACGAGCAGTACTTC
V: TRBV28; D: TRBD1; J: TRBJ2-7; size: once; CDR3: CASSLLGQGDYEQYF; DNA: TGTGCCAGCAGTTTATTGGGACAGGGAGACTACGAGCAGTACTTC
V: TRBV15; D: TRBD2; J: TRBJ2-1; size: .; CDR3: CATSTATSGSLGVF; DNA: TGTGCCACCAGCACAGCCACTAGCGGGAGTTTAGGGGTCTTC
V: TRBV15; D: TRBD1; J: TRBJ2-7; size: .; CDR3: CATSRDRGTYEQYF; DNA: TGTGCCACCAGCAGAGACAGGGGGACCTACGAGCAGTACTTC
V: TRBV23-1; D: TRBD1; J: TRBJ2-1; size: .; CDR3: CASSQRDRGLEAYNEQFF; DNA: TGCGCCAGCAGTCAACGGGACAGGGGGCTAGAAGCATACAATGAGCAGTTCTTC
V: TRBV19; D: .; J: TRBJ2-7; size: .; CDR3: CASSPEGGREQYF; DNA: TGTGCCAGTAGCCCTGAGGGCGGTCGCGAGCAGTACTTC
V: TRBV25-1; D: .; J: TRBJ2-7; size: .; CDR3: CASSEQGYEQYF; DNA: TGTGCCAGCAGTGAACAGGGGTACGAGCAGTACTTC
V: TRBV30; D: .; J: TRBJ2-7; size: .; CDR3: CAWSPYMGRYEQYF; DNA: TGTGCCTGGAGCCCTTACATGGGCCGCTACGAGCAGTACTTC
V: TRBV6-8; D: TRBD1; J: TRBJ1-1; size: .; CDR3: CASSYPLKGRGGMNTEAFF; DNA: TGTGCCAGCAGTTACCCCCTAAAGGGCAGGGGGGGGATGAACACTGAAGCTTTCTTT
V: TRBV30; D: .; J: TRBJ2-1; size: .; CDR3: CAWSSPLSGKTVDEQFF; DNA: TGTGCCTGGAGTTCCCCCCTGTCCGGGAAAACAGTCGATGAGCAGTTCTTC
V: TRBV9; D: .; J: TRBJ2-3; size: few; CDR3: CARSGAASTDTQYF; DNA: TGTGCCAGGTCCGGGGCAGCTAGCACAGATACGCAGTATTTT
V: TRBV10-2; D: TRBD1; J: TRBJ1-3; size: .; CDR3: CASRTGQGRNTIYF; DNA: TGCGCCAGCAGAACAGGACAGGGCAGAAACACCATATATTTT
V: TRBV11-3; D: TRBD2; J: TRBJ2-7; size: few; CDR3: CASSYSGVTYEQYF; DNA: TGTGCCAGCAGCTATAGCGGGGTTACTTATGAGCAGTACTTC
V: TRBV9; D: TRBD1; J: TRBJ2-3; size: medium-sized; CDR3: CASSVGPGTVSTDTQYF; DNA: TGTGCCAGCAGCGTAGGCCCCGGGACAGTGAGCACAGATACGCAGTATTTT
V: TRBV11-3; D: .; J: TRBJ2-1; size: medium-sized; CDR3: CASSLPGALNEQFF; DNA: TGTGCCAGCAGCTTGCCAGGGGCTTTAAATGAGCAGTTCTTC
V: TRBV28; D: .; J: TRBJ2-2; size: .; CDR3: CASMNSPGELFF; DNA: TGTGCCAGCATGAATAGTCCCGGGGAGCTGTTTTTT
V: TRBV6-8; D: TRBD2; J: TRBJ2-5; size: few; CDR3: CASSSGTSGETQYF; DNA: TGTGCCAGCAGTTCCGGGACTAGCGGAGAGACCCAGTACTTC
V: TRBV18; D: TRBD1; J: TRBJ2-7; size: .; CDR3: CASSQKGGSVYEQYF; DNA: TGTGCCAGCTCGCAAAAAGGGGGCAGTGTCTACGAGCAGTACTTC
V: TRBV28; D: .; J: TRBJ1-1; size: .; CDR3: CASSSGSPNTEAFF; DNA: TGTGCCAGCAGCTCCGGAAGCCCGAACACTGAAGCTTTCTTT
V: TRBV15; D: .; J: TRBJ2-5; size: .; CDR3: CATSRDRLMQETQYF; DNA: TGTGCCACCAGCAGAGATCGCCTGATGCAAGAGACCCAGTACTTC
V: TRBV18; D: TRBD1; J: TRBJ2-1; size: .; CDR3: CASKTGTEFEQFF; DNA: TGTGCCAGCAAGACCGGGACAGAATTTGAGCAGTTCTTC
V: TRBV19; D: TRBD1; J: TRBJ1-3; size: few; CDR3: CASSPTGTGNTIYF; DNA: TGTGCCAGTAGCCCGACAGGGACTGGAAACACCATATATTTT
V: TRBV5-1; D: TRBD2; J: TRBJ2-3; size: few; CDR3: CASSLGASGSRADTQYF; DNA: TGCGCCAGCAGCTTGGGGGCTAGCGGGAGCAGGGCAGATACGCAGTATTTT
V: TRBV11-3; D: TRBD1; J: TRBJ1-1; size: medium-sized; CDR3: CASSSRTGWNTEAFF; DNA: TGTGCCAGCAGCTCCCGGACAGGTTGGAACACTGAAGCTTTCTTT
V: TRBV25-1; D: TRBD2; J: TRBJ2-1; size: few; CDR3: CASSESGTSGSLNEQFF; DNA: TGTGCCAGCAGTGAATCCGGGACTAGCGGGAGTTTGAATGAGCAGTTCTTC
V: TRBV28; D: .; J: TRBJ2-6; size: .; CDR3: CAGLNGQSSGANVLTF; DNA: TGTGCCGGTCTTAACGGACAGAGCTCTGGGGCCAACGTCCTGACTTTC
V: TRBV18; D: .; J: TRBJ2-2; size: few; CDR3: CASSPVGVGGELFF; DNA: TGTGCCAGCTCACCAGTCGGGGTCGGCGGGGAGCTGTTTTTT
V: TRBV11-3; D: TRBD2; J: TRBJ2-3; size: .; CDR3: CASSLGASGGTDTQYF; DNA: TGTGCCAGCAGCTTGGGAGCTAGCGGGGGGACAGATACGCAGTATTTT
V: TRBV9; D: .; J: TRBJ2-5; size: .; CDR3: CASSVGMLGGGARQETQYF; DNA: TGTGCCAGCAGCGTAGGTATGCTAGGCGGGGGCGCCCGACAAGAGACCCAGTACTTC
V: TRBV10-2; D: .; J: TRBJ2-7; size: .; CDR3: CASSEFTGPTYEQYF; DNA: TGCGCCAGCAGTGAGTTTACAGGGCCCACCTACGAGCAGTACTTC
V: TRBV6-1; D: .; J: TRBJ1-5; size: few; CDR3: CAISEDGQPNQPQHF; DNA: TGTGCCATCAGTGAAGACGGACAGCCCAATCAGCCCCAGCATTTT
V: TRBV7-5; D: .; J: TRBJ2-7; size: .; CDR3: CASSLRSGSAYEQYF; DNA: TGTGCCAGCAGCTTAAGAAGCGGGAGTGCCTACGAGCAGTACTTC
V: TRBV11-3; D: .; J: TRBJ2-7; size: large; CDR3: CASSLGAGTTRQYF; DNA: TGTGCCAGCAGCTTAGGGGCAGGTACTACGAGGCAGTACTTC
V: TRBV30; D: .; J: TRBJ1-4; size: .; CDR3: CAWSVPGILRKLFF; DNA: TGTGCCTGGAGTGTACCAGGGATCTTGAGGAAACTGTTTTTT
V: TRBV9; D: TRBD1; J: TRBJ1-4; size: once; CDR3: CASSPGGYEKLFF; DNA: TGTGCCAGCAGCCCAGGGGGATATGAAAAACTGTTTTTT
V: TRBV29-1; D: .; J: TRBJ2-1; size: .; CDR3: CSVDGLTLGNEQFF; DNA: TGCAGCGTTGATGGTCTGACCCTTGGCAATGAGCAGTTCTTC
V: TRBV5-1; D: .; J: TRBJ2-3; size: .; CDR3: CASSLEGGVGTDTQYF; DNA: TGCGCCAGCAGCTTGGAGGGGGGAGTGGGCACAGATACGCAGTATTTT